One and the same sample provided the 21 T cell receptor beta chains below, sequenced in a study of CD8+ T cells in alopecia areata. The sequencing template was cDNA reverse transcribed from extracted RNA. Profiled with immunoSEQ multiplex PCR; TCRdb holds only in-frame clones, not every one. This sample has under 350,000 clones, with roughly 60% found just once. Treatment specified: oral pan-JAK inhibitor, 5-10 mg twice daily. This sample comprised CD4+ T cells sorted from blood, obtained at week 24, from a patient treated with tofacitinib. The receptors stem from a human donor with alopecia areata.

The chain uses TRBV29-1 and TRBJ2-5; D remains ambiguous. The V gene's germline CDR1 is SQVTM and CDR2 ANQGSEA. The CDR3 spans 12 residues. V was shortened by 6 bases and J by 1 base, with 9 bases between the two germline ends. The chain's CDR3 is CSVSGTQETQYF. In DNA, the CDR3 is TGCAGCGTCTCCGGAACCCAAGAGACCCAGTACTTC.

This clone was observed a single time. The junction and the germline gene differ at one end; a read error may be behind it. Written as DNA, the CDR3 is TGCAGTCCTAGGGCAGATACGCAGTATTTT. It encodes CSPRADTQYF. The V gene is TRBV20-1, the J gene TRBJ2-3; D is uncertain. Germline-derived CDR1 and CDR2 are DFQATT and SNEGSKA (reference sequence). This CDR3 comprises 10 residues.

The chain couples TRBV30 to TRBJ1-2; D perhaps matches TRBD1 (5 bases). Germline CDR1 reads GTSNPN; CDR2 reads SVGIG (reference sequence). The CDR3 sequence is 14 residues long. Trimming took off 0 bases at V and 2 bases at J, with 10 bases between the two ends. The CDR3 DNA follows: TGTGCCTGGAGTGTACAGGAGACAAACTATGGCTACACCTTC. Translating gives CAWSVQETNYGYTF.

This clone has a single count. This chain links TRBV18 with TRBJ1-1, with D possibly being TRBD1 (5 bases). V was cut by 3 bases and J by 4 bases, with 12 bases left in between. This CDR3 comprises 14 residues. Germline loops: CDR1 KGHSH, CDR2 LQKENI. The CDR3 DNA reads TGTGCCAGCTCACCTTCCAGGGCTCCCACTGAAGCTTTCTTT. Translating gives CASSPSRAPTEAFF.

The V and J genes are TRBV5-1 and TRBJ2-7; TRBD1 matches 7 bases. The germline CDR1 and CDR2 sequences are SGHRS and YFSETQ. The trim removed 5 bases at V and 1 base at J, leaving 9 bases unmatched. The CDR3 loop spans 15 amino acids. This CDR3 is CASRFQGEKSYEQYF. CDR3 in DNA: TGCGCCAGCAGGTTTCAGGGGGAAAAGTCCTACGAGCAGTACTTC.

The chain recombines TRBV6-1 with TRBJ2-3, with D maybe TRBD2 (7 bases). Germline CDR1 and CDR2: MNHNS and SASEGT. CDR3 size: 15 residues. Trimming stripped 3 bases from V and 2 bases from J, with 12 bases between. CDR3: CASSERGRYTDTQYF. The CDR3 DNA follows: TGTGCCAGCAGTGAGCGGGGGCGCTACACAGATACGCAGTATTTT.

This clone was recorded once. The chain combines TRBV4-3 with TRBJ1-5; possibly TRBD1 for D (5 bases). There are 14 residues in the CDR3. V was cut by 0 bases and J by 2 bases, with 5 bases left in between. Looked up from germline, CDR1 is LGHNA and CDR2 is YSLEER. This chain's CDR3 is CASSQEQGNQPQHF. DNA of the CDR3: TGCGCCAGCAGCCAAGAACAGGGCAATCAGCCCCAGCATTTT.

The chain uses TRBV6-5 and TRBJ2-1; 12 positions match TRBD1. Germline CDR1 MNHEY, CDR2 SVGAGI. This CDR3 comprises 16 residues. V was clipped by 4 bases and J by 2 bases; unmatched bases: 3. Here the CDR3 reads CASSFGTGGPYNEQFF. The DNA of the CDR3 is TGTGCCAGCAGTTTTGGGACAGGGGGCCCCTACAATGAGCAGTTCTTC.

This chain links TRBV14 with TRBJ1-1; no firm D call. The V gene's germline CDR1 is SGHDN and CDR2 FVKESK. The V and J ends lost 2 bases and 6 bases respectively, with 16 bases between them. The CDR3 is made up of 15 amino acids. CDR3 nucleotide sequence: TGTGCCAGCAGCCAAAGGAGCTTGTTAGGCGCTGAAGCTTTCTTT. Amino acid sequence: CASSQRSLLGAEAFF.

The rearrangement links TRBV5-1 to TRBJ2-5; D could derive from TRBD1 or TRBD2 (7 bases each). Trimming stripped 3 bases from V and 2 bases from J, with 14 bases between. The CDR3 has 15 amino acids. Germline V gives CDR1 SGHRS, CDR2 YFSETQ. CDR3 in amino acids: CASSYTGEGQETQYF. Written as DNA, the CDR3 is TGCGCCAGCAGCTACACAGGGGAGGGTCAAGAGACCCAGTACTTC.

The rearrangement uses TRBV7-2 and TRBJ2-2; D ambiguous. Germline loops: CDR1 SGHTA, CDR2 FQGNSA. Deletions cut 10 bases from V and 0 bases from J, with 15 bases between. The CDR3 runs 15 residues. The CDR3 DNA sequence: TGTGCCACCACAGCTTACAGACCGAACACCGGGGAGCTGTTTTTT. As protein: CATTAYRPNTGELFF.

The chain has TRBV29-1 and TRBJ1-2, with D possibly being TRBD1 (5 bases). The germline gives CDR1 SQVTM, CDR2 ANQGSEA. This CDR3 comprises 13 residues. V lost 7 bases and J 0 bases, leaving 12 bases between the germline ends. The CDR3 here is CSGWDFANYGYTF. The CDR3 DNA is TGCAGCGGCTGGGACTTCGCTAACTATGGCTACACCTTC.

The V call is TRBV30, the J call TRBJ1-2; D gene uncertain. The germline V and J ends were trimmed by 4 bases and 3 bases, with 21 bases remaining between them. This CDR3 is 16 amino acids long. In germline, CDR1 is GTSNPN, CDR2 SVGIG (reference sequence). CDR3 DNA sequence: TGTGCCTGGAACAAAATCCCACGAAGACGTTACTATGGCTACACCTTC. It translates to CAWNKIPRRRYYGYTF. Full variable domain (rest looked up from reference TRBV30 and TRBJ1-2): SQTIHQWPATLVQPVGSPLSLECTVEGTSNPNLYWYRQAAGRGLQLLFYSVGIGQISSEVPQNLSASRPQDRQFILSSKKLLLSDSGFYLCAWNKIPRRRYYGYTFGSGTRLTVV.

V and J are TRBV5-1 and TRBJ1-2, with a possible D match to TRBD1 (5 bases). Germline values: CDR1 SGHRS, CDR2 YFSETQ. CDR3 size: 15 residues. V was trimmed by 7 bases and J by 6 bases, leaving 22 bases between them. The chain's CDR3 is CASPSARAGPDGYTF. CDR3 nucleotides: TGCGCCAGCCCGAGTGCTCGGGCAGGGCCGGATGGCTACACCTTC.

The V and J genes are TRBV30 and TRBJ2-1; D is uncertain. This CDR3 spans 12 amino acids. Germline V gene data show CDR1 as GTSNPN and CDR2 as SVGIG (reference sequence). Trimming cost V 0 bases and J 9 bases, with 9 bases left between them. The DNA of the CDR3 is TGTGCCTGGAGTGTACATCGCGGTGAGCAGTTCTTC. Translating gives CAWSVHRGEQFF.

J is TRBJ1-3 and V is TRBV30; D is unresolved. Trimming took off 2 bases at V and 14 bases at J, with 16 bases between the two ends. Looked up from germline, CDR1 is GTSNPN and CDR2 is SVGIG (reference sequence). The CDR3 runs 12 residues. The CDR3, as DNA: TGTGCCTGGAGTCGAGGGCCTCCGAGTCTATATTTT. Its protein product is CAWSRGPPSLYF. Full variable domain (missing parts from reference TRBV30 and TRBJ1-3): SQTIHQWPATLVQPVGSPLSLECTVEGTSNPNLYWYRQAAGRGLQLLFYSVGIGQISSEVPQNLSASRPQDRQFILSSKKLLLSDSGFYLCAWSRGPPSLYFGEGSWLTVV.

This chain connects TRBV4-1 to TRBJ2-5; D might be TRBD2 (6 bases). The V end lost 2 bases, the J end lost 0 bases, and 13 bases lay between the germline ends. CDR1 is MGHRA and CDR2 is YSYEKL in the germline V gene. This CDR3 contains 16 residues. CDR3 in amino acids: CASSQQRRGYQETQYF. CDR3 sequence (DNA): TGCGCCAGCAGCCAACAAAGGAGGGGCTACCAAGAGACCCAGTACTTC.

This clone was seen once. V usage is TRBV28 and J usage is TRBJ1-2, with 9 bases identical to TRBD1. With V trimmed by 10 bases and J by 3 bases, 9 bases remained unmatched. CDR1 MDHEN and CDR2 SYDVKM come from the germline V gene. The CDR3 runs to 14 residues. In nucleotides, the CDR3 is TGTGCCACCACTGACAGGGGGAGATACTATGGCTACACCTTC. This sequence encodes CATTDRGRYYGYTF.

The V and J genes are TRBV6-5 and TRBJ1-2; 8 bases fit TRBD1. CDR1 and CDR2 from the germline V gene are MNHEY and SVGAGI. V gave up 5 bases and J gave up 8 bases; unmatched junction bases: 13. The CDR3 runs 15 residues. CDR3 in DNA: TGTGCCAGCAGTCCGCGATACAGGGGGGAGTACGGCTACACCTTC. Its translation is CASSPRYRGEYGYTF.

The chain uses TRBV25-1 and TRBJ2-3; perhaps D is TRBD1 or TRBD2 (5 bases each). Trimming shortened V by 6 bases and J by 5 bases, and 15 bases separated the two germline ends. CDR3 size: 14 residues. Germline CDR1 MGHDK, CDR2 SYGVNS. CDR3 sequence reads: CASRGTRLGDTQYF. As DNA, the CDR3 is TGTGCCAGCAGGGGGACCCGACTTGGAGATACGCAGTATTTT.

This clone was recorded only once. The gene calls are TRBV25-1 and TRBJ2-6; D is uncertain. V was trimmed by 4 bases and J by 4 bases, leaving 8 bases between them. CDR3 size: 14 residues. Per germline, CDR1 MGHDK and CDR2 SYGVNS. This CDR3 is CASSVPSGANVLTF. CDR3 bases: TGTGCCAGCAGTGTACCGTCCGGGGCCAACGTCCTGACTTTC.